One and the same sample provided the 18 T cell receptor beta chains below, sequenced in a study of cytomegalovirus exposure and HLA in healthy donors. With 60 Vbeta and 13 Jbeta primers, the PCR was carried out. Here immunoSEQ multiplex PCR was the method, and the copy in TCRdb shows in-frame clones only, minus some. The listing contains 200,000 to 250,000 clones. The sample taken for sequencing was PBMCs. These receptors originate from a girl aged 2-10 years in good health and CMV-seropositive.

The gene calls are TRBV5-8 and TRBJ1-4; D not resolved. This CDR3 comprises 16 residues. The germline V gene has CDR1 SGHTS and CDR2 YDEGEE. Trimming cost V 0 bases and J 0 bases, with 9 bases left between them. CDR3 loop: CASSLARSSTNEKLFF. The CDR3 region has the DNA TGTGCCAGCAGCTTGGCTCGCAGTTCAACTAATGAAAAACTGTTTTTT.

V usage is TRBV11-2 and J usage is TRBJ2-7, with TRBD2 matching 9 bases. CDR3 length: 15 residues. Per germline, CDR1 SGHAT and CDR2 FQNNGV. V lost 3 bases, J lost 2 bases, and 5 bases stayed unmatched. The DNA of the CDR3 is TGTGCCAGCAGCTTCAAGCGGGAGGTTACCTACGAGCAGTACTTC. This sequence encodes CASSFKREVTYEQYF.

This chain uses TRBV5-1 with TRBJ1-2; a possible D gene is TRBD1 (5 bases). The CDR3 has 14 residues. Germline V gene data show CDR1 as SGHRS and CDR2 as YFSETQ. The V gene lost 0 bases and the J gene lost 2 bases, with 8 bases spanning the gap. The CDR3 region is CASSLGTNNYGYTF. The DNA of the CDR3 is TGCGCCAGCAGCTTGGGGACAAACAACTATGGCTACACCTTC.

The V gene is TRBV9, the J gene TRBJ1-2; D possibly corresponds to TRBD1 (6 bases). Germline CDR1 SGDLS, CDR2 YYNGEE. V shed 0 bases and J shed 4 bases, with 13 bases lying between them. The CDR3 has 15 amino acids. CDR3 in DNA: TGTGCCAGCAGCGTAGAACAGGGTTATTCCTATGGCTACACCTTC. Its protein product is CASSVEQGYSYGYTF.

The chain has TRBV6-5 and TRBJ2-7; TRBD1 matches at 7 bases. Germline lookup yields CDR1 MNHEY and CDR2 SVGAGI. With V trimmed by 4 bases and J by 4 bases, 13 bases remained unmatched. The CDR3 consists of 16 residues. The CDR3 DNA follows: TGTGCCAGCAGTTCACGCCCCCGGGACAGAGAATACGAGCAGTACTTC. Translating gives CASSSRPRDREYEQYF.

This chain links TRBV7-2 with TRBJ2-5; 7 bases align to TRBD1. The CDR3 runs to 14 residues. The germline gives CDR1 SGHTA, CDR2 FQGNSA. V lost 2 bases and J lost 3; bases outside the gene matches: 3. The CDR3 nucleotides read TGTGCCAGCAGCTTATTAGGGACAGAAGAGACCCAGTACTTC. This translates into CASSLLGTEETQYF.

The rearrangement joins TRBV7-2 to TRBJ1-1; TRBD1 agrees at 8 bases. This CDR3 has 13 residues. Germline CDR1 and CDR2: SGHTA and FQGNSA. The ends lost 5 bases at V and 7 bases at J; junction bases unmatched: 6. For the CDR3, the DNA is TGTGCCAGCAGCGCAACGACAGGGGTTGAAGCTTTCTTT. This gives the protein CASSATTGVEAFF.

The rearrangement links TRBV5-1 to TRBJ1-1; D not resolved. The CDR3 is made up of 14 amino acids. CDR1 is SGHRS, CDR2 YFSETQ, per germline. V was shortened by 5 bases and J by 0 bases, with 11 bases between the two germline ends. The CDR3, as DNA: TGCGCCAGCAGTATAGCAGATATGAACACTGAAGCTTTCTTT. Residues: CASSIADMNTEAFF. Combining the CDR3 with reference TRBV5-1 and TRBJ1-1 gives the whole variable domain KAGVTQTPRYLIKTRGQQVTLSCSPISGHRSVSWYQQTPGQGLQFLFEYFSETQRNKGNFPGRFSGRQFSNSRSEMNVSTLELGDSALYLCASSIADMNTEAFFGQGTRLTVV.

The rearrangement links TRBV19 to TRBJ2-3; TRBD1 matches at 8 bases. This CDR3 is 16 amino acids long. Germline trimming cut 1 base from V and 2 bases from J; bases unmatched to any gene: 5. The germline gives CDR1 LNHDA, CDR2 SQIVND (reference sequence). The CDR3 region has the DNA TGTGCCAGTAGTATAGGGACAGGGCGACACACAGATACGCAGTATTTT. Translated: CASSIGTGRHTDTQYF. Variable domain in full (rest from reference TRBV19 and TRBJ2-3): DGGITQSPKYLFRKEGQNVTLSCEQNLNHDAMYWYRQDPGQGLRLIYYSQIVNDFQKGDIAEGYSVSREKKESFPLTVTSAQKNPTAFYLCASSIGTGRHTDTQYFGPGTRLTVL.

J is TRBJ1-2 and V is TRBV5-1, with TRBD1 matching 9 bases. Germline V gene data show CDR1 as SGHRS and CDR2 as YFSETQ. CDR3 size: 14 residues. With V trimmed by 0 bases and J by 5 bases, 2 bases remained unmatched. CDR3 in amino acids: CASSLEGTGYGYTF. CDR3 DNA sequence: TGCGCCAGCAGCTTGGAAGGGACAGGGTATGGCTACACCTTC.

Concerning this clone: At one end the junction does not follow the germline gene, possibly because of a read error. The chain is built from TRBV7-7 and TRBJ2-3, with 8 bases fitting TRBD2. Looked up from germline, CDR1 is SSHAT and CDR2 is FNYEAQ (reference sequence). The CDR3 has 16 residues. CDR3 protein: CASSQAGTRDPDTQYF. The DNA for the CDR3 is TGTGCTAGCAGCCAGGCCGGGACTAGAGACCCAGATACGCAGTATTTT.

The chain uses TRBV9 and TRBJ2-2, with D possibly being TRBD2 (5 bases). Germline lookup yields CDR1 SGDLS and CDR2 YYNGEE. The V gene lost 1 base and the J gene lost 0 bases, with 7 bases spanning the gap. There are 15 residues in the CDR3. DNA for the CDR3: TGTGCCAGCAGCGTAACGGGATCGAACACCGGGGAGCTGTTTTTT. Amino acids: CASSVTGSNTGELFF.

V is TRBV7-3 and J is TRBJ2-1, with 7 bases identical to TRBD1. Trimming cost V 3 bases and J 6 bases; bases outside gene matches: 2. The CDR3 extends over 13 amino acids. CDR1 SGHTA and CDR2 FQGTGA come from the germline V gene. CDR3 in DNA: TGTGCCAGCAGCTTTGGACAGGCCAATGAGCAGTTCTTC. As protein: CASSFGQANEQFF.

This chain connects TRBV6-5 to TRBJ2-2; 7 bases fit TRBD1. Germline CDR1 is MNHEY and CDR2 is SVGAGI. The CDR3 totals 13 residues. With 4 bases clipped from V and 6 bases from J, the junction kept 2 bases outside the gene matches. CDR3 DNA sequence: TGTGCCAGCAGTTTGCAGGGGGCCGGGGAGCTGTTTTTT. This encodes CASSLQGAGELFF.

The DNA of the CDR3 is TGTGCCAGCAGTTCCCCGGCTAGCGCCCAATTAAGCTCCTACGAGCAGTACTTC. This gives the protein CASSSPASAQLSSYEQYF. This sequence joins TRBV27 and TRBJ2-7; a possible D gene is TRBD2 (6 bases). This CDR3 spans 18 amino acids. V was pared by 4 bases and J by 0 bases, with 22 bases between. Germline lookup yields CDR1 MNHEY and CDR2 SMNVEV (reference sequence).

This chain connects TRBV28 to TRBJ2-3; possible D gene TRBD1, 5 bases. This CDR3 is 15 amino acids long. The germline CDR1 and CDR2 sequences are MDHEN and SYDVKM. V lost 4 bases and J lost 2, with 13 bases in between. Here the CDR3 reads CASSSRQSFTDTQYF. The CDR3 DNA sequence: TGTGCCAGCAGTTCTCGACAGTCCTTCACAGATACGCAGTATTTT. The whole variable domain, filled in from reference TRBV28 and TRBJ2-3, reads DVKVTQSSRYLVKRTGEKVFLECVQDMDHENMFWYRQDPGLGLRLIYFSYDVKMKEKGDIPEGYSVSREKKERFSLILESASTNQTSMYLCASSSRQSFTDTQYFGPGTRLTVL.

V is TRBV28 and J is TRBJ1-4; the match to TRBD1 covers 8 bases. The V gene's germline CDR1 is MDHEN and CDR2 SYDVKM. The CDR3 loop spans 15 amino acids. The V segment lost 5 bases and the J segment 8 bases; nucleotides outside the gene matches: 10. This CDR3 reads CASSRPGAGGEKLFF. The CDR3 bases are TGTGCCAGCAGTCGCCCCGGGGCAGGGGGCGAAAAACTGTTTTTT.

The chain employs TRBV14 and TRBJ2-1; 8 nucleotides line up with TRBD1. V trimming: 4 bases; J trimming: 1 base; junction bases outside the gene matches: 3. This CDR3 spans 15 amino acids. Germline V gene sequence: CDR1 SGHDN, CDR2 FVKESK. The CDR3 here is CASSPRTGSYNEQFF. The CDR3 nucleotides read TGTGCCAGCAGCCCACGGACAGGGTCCTACAATGAGCAGTTCTTC.